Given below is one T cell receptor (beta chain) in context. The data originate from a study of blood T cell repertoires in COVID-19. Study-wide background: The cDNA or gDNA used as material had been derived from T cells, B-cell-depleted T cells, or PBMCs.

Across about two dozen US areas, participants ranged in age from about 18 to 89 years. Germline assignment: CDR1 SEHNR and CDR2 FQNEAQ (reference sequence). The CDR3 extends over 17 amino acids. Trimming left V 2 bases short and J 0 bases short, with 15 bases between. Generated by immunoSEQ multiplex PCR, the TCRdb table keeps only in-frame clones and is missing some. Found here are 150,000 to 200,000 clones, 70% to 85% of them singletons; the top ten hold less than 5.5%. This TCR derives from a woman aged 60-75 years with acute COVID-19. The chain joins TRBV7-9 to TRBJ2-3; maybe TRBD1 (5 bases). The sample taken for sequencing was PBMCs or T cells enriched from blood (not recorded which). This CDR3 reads CASSLFPRASSTDTQYF. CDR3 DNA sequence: TGTGCCAGCAGCTTATTCCCCAGGGCTTCTAGCACAGATACGCAGTATTTT.